The rows below give T cell receptor beta chains drawn from one sample of a study of shared clonotypes between healthy human individuals. TCRdb keeps only in-frame clones here, not all; method: immunoSEQ multiplex PCR. The table shows 780,000 or so clones, with 72% occurring only once. Specimen: memory CD4+ T cells sorted from blood. The source is a woman between 25 and 40 years old in good health. The CDR3 runs from the conserved cysteine through the conserved F or W. D genes are given only for firm matches. Some rows mark clone size as missing; the rest say once, few, many or name a class of expanded clone.

V gene	D gene	CDR3 length	clone size	J gene	CDR3 DNA	CDR3 protein
TRBV7-2	-	15	once	TRBJ2-5	TGTGCCAGCAGCTTATATGCGAGCAACCAAGAGACCCAGTACTTC	CASSLYASNQETQYF
TRBV9	TRBD1	15	few	TRBJ2-3	TGTGCCAGCAGTTTGACAGGGCCTAGCACAGATACGCAGTATTTT	CASSLTGPSTDTQYF
TRBV7-2	-	14	-	TRBJ2-3	TGTGCCAGCAGCTTGGGCGGACTTACAGATACGCAGTATTTT	CASSLGGLTDTQYF
TRBV6-6	-	11	once	TRBJ2-1	TGTGCCAGCAGTGGCCCCAAAGAGCAGTTCTTC	CASSGPKEQFF
TRBV7-8	-	15	-	TRBJ1-5	TGTGCCAGCAGCTTAGGTTGGACAGCGAATCAGCCCCAGCATTTT	CASSLGWTANQPQHF
TRBV5-6	TRBD1	13	-	TRBJ1-4	TGTGCCAGCAGCTTACAGGGGGGCGAAAAACTGTTTTTT	CASSLQGGEKLFF
TRBV27	-	18	-	TRBJ2-2	TGTGCCAGCAGCTACCTACTCCCCGGAGTAACGAACACCGGGGAGCTGTTTTTT	CASSYLLPGVTNTGELFF
TRBV11-2	TRBD1	13	-	TRBJ1-2	TGTGCCAGCAGCTTGACAGGGGGCGGAGGCTACACCTTC	CASSLTGGGGYTF
TRBV28	-	16	-	TRBJ2-5	TGTGCCAGCAGTTTTTCTCTCAGCGCCTCCCAAGAGACCCAGTACTTC	CASSFSLSASQETQYF
TRBV21-1	-	17	-	TRBJ2-5	TGTGCCAGCAGCAGGGGCGGGACAGGGATCCACCAAGAGACCCAGTACTTC	CASSRGGTGIHQETQYF
TRBV20-1	-	10	-	TRBJ1-2	TGCAGTGCTAGAGATCGCATCGACACCTTC	CSARDRIDTF
TRBV6-1	-	15	-	TRBJ1-2	TGTGCCAGCAGTGAATATGCCACGGCCTCCTATGGCTACACCTTC	CASSEYATASYGYTF
TRBV28	-	14	-	TRBJ2-1	TGTGCCAGCAGGAACTACCGGGAGCCATATGAGCAGTTCTTC	CASRNYREPYEQFF
TRBV29-1	-	12	-	TRBJ2-3	TGCAGCGCGGATTTGGGCACAGATACGCAGTATTTT	CSADLGTDTQYF
TRBV11-2	-	14	-	TRBJ2-7	TGTGCCAGCAGCTTCCGGGACAATAATCTCGAGCAGTACTTC	CASSFRDNNLEQYF
TRBV5-1	TRBD1	14	few	TRBJ2-5	TGCGCCAGCAGCTACCGGGACAGACAAGAGACCCAGTACTTC	CASSYRDRQETQYF
TRBV28	-	17	-	TRBJ1-4	TGTGCCAGCAGCCCACTCCAGGGCGCCGCAACTAATGAAAAACTGTTTTTT	CASSPLQGAATNEKLFF
TRBV6-1	TRBD1	15	-	TRBJ2-7	TGTGCCAGCAGAGCTTCCGGGACAGGGTCCGACGAGCAGTACTTC	CASRASGTGSDEQYF
TRBV19	TRBD1	14	-	TRBJ2-7	TGTGCCAGCTCCGGGACAGGGGGCTACTACGAGCAGTACTTC	CASSGTGGYYEQYF
TRBV19	-	13	-	TRBJ1-2	TGTGCCAGTACAAAGACGTCTAACTATGGCTACACCTTC	CASTKTSNYGYTF
TRBV11-2	-	12	-	TRBJ1-1	TGTGCCAGCAGCTTTTGGAACACTGAAGCTTTCTTT	CASSFWNTEAFF
TRBV28	-	15	-	TRBJ1-5	TGTGCCAGCAGCTGGACAATTCGGGGCAATCAGCCCCAGCATTTT	CASSWTIRGNQPQHF
TRBV18	-	15	-	TRBJ1-1	TGTGCCAGCTCTCCCCTACCCATTGCGAACACTGAAGCTTTCTTT	CASSPLPIANTEAFF
TRBV19	-	17	-	TRBJ2-1	TGTGCCAGTAGTATAGCGGTGCCGCCCTCTTCCTACAATGAGCAGTTCTTC	CASSIAVPPSSYNEQFF
TRBV6-5	-	14	-	TRBJ1-1	TGTGCCAGCAGTTCCGCGCTAGGGACGACTGAAGCTTTCTTT	CASSSALGTTEAFF
TRBV5-1	-	15	once	TRBJ2-7	TGCGCCAGCAGCCCAGGACAGAGTTTAACCTACGAGCAGTACTTC	CASSPGQSLTYEQYF
TRBV5-4	TRBD2	15	many	TRBJ2-7	TGTGCCAGCAGCCCGGGGACTAGCGGGGTCTACGAGCAGTACTTC	CASSPGTSGVYEQYF
TRBV7-8	-	15	-	TRBJ2-7	TGTGCCAGCAGCTTAGCGGAGCAGACAACCTACGAGCAGTACTTC	CASSLAEQTTYEQYF
TRBV5-1	TRBD2	17	-	TRBJ2-3	TGCGCCAGCAGCCTGACTAGCGGGAGGAAGTTAACCGATACGCAGTATTTT	CASSLTSGRKLTDTQYF
TRBV28	TRBD2	17	-	TRBJ2-3	TGTGCCAGCAGTTTACCCCTGCGGGCTAGCGGGACAGATACGCAGTATTTT	CASSLPLRASGTDTQYF
TRBV29-1	TRBD2	13	-	TRBJ2-1	TGCAGCGTTGAAACTAGCGTCTACAATGAGCAGTTCTTC	CSVETSVYNEQFF